This T cell receptor beta chain originates from a study of shared clonotypes between healthy human individuals. Looking at the study overall: Three plates were used per donor for CD4 naive, three for CD4 memory, two for CD8 naive and one for CD8 memory. Study-level points and caveats: Naive subsets generally had larger estimated richness than memory subsets.

All donors qualified as healthy HIV-negative adults and had experienced no recent acute infections or vaccinations. Worth noting for this clone: The antigen remains undetermined.

This CDR3 is built from 16 residues. The V end was cut by 1 base, the J end by 1 base, with 11 bases between. Germline V lookup: CDR1 SGHTA, CDR2 FQGNSA. This table comes from immunoSEQ multiplex PCR, and its TCRdb copy is limited to in-frame clones, with some not included. This sample yields over 850,000 clones, of which roughly 74% are seen a single time; 0.5% to 0.65% belongs to the top ten. Sequenced material: memory CD4+ T cells from PBMCs. Sample subset: CD45RA-negative fraction. The V and J genes are TRBV7-2 and TRBJ1-5; D ambiguous. This clonotype was obtained from a man between 18 and 29 years old in good health. Some clones in this sample may be carry-over from other donors' samples. The CDR3 loop is CASSLVAGRSNQPQHF. Written as DNA, the CDR3 is TGTGCCAGCAGCTTAGTTGCGGGTAGGAGCAATCAGCCCCAGCATTTT.